This T cell receptor (beta chain) originates from a study of cytomegalovirus exposure and HLA in healthy donors. Study details: Of more than 350 genotyped donors, more than 70% clustered with self-reported Caucasian donors. Study findings and constraints: In vitro data verified a few CMV-associated chains as specific for CMV antigens.

Both 60 Vbeta primers and 13 Jbeta primers went into the PCR. Libraries were prepared by immunoSEQ multiplex PCR; TCRdb keeps only in-frame clonotypes and omits some of them. The table lists 130,000 or so clones, around 75% of them singletons. In this sample, this clone turned up a few times. Its target is not known. This clonotype was obtained from a man younger than 45 in good health and CMV-seronegative. The sequenced sample consisted of PBMCs.

CDR3 in amino acids: CASSLVGAQGREQYF. The CDR3 DNA reads as TGCGCCAGCAGCTTGGTGGGGGCACAGGGGCGCGAGCAGTACTTC. This chain links TRBV5-1 with TRBJ2-7, with 7 positions matching TRBD1. V lost 0 bases to trimming and J lost 6 bases; unmatched junction nucleotides: 9. Germline assignment: CDR1 SGHRS and CDR2 YFSETQ. This CDR3 has 15 amino acids.